This T cell receptor beta chain was sequenced in a study of shared clonotypes between healthy human individuals. As for this clone: Its antigen remains unidentified. Other DNA variants within this sample encode the same CDR3.

Study findings and constraints: Naive CD4 clonotype sharing across a few donors was about 5%.

From germline, CDR1 is MNHNS and CDR2 SASEGT. This CDR3 has 15 amino acids. V lost 3 bases and J lost 0, with 6 bases in between. The repertoire was sequenced with immunoSEQ multiplex PCR; TCRdb's copy has only in-frame clones and lacks some. This table holds some 2,400,000 clones, around 95% found once. This chain uses TRBV6-1 with TRBJ1-6; D ambiguous. The material sequenced was naive CD4+ T cells sorted from blood. The subset is: CD45RA+ positively selected. This receptor was obtained from a man aged 18 to 30 in good health. DNA of the CDR3: TGTGCCAGCAGTGAGGGGAGCTCCTATAATTCACCCCTCCACTTT. Residues: CASSEGSSYNSPLHF.